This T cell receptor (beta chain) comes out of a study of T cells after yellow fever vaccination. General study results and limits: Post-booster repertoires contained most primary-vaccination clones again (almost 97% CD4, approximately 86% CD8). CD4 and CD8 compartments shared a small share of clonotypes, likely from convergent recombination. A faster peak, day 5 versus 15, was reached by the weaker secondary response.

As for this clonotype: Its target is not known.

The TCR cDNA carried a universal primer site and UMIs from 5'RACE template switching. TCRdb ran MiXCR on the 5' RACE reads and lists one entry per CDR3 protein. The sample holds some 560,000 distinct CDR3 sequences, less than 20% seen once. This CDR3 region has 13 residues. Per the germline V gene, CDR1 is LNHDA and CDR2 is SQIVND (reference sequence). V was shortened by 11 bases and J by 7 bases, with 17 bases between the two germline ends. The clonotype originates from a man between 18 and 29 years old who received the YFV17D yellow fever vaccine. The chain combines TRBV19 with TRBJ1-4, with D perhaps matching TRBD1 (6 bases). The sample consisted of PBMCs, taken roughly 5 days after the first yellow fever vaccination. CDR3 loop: CASRGARSEKLFF. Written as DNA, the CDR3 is TGTGCCTCACGGGGGGCGCGGAGTGAAAAACTGTTTTTT.